This TCR beta chain appears in the sequencing data of a study of T cell responses to AZD1222 COVID-19 vaccine. Data came from immunoSEQ multiplex PCR; TCRdb stores just in-frame clones and leaves some out. The repertoire holds some 150,000 clones, roughly 88% seen once, with roughly 3% in the top ten. Broader study findings: Only a handful of AZD1222 recipients, more than five in all, had baseline seropositivity.

The germline gives CDR1 MNHEY, CDR2 SVGEGT. The CDR3 covers 15 residues. V was pared by 0 bases and J by 6 bases, with 15 bases between. This clone was recorded once. Its antigen is not known. The chain links TRBV6-2 or TRBV6-3 to TRBJ2-7; D is uncertain. The origin of this receptor is an adult in good health. The sequences come from peripheral blood, collected on day 0 of AZD1222 vaccination. This CDR3 reads CASSYSSGLPGEQYF. CDR3 nucleotides: TGTGCCAGCAGTTACTCTAGTGGGTTACCCGGCGAGCAGTACTTC.